The rows below give T cell receptor beta chains drawn from one sample of a study of shared T cell receptors in the human thymus. Sequencing used immunoSEQ multiplex PCR; TCRdb keeps in-frame clones, though not all of them. The table includes about 380,000 clones, 85% to 95% detected once. The sequenced sample was thymocytes. These receptors were taken from a human donor. CDR3s leave out the opening cysteine and the closing phenylalanine or tryptophan. Size tells how often a clone was seen (once, few, many) or the class of an expanded clone, and some rows leave it out.

j_call	v_call	clone_size	cdr3_aa
TRBJ1-5	TRBV6-6	NA	ASSPDSYYSNQPQH
TRBJ1-5	TRBV28	NA	ASSLGVRGRYSNQPQH
TRBJ2-7	TRBV7-2	NA	ASSLGIAGGFFSYEQY
TRBJ2-1	TRBV27	NA	ASSPMGGGGDVDEQF
TRBJ2-6	TRBV10-2	NA	ASSGDHRPRIPSGANVLT
TRBJ1-5	TRBV28	few	ASRQGKEPQH
TRBJ2-1	TRBV7-2	NA	ASSWGLAGGGLTYNEQF
TRBJ1-5	TRBV20-1	once	SLDNQPQH
TRBJ2-1	TRBV28	NA	ASSFSPAPSSGRVRYNEQF
TRBJ2-3	TRBV28	NA	ASSPPSPTDTQY
TRBJ2-2	TRBV19	NA	ASSPPRTAHTGELF
TRBJ2-7	TRBV7-9	NA	ASSPPPSEEQY
TRBJ2-1	TRBV5-1	NA	ASSIGLAPMSEQF
TRBJ2-2	TRBV9	NA	ASSVADSLNTGELF
TRBJ1-2	TRBV28	NA	ASSPPPGQGPNYGYT
TRBJ1-3	TRBV5-6	NA	ASSWTLRSTIY
TRBJ2-7	TRBV4-3	NA	ASSQGEWNDEQY
TRBJ1-3	TRBV9	NA	ASSVEPQGRVGNTIY
TRBJ2-4	TRBV7-2	NA	ASSLVPPQTAKNIQY
TRBJ1-2	TRBV11-2	NA	ASGLNDGLGYT
TRBJ2-5	TRBV4-3	NA	ASSQDFWPPGAQY
TRBJ2-5	TRBV28	NA	ASSGQVQETQY
TRBJ1-4	TRBV29-1	NA	SGEVDEKLF
TRBJ1-3	TRBV6-1	once	ASSVPGHGKYYSGNTIY
TRBJ1-2	TRBV19	NA	ATQKERVGNYGYT
TRBJ2-7	TRBV27	NA	ASSLSEEQY
TRBJ2-7	TRBV9	NA	ASSTKDRPSYEQY
TRBJ2-1	TRBV6-4	NA	ASSDRPAAGVYNEQF
TRBJ2-7	TRBV5-6	NA	ASSLYLADYEQY
TRBJ2-2	TRBV10-2	NA	ASSGGPITGELF
TRBJ2-2	TRBV6-4	NA	ASRKGAAGELF
TRBJ1-3	TRBV2	once	ASSPTHRGRSEGNTIY
TRBJ2-7	TRBV27	NA	ASSLTPPGTGRYEQY
TRBJ2-1	TRBV28	NA	ASSFSYNEQF
TRBJ2-5	TRBV6-1	NA	ASSEEDGAWETQY
TRBJ1-2	TRBV6-5	NA	ASTYYGGGYT
TRBJ1-1	TRBV27	NA	ASSLSETGKNTEAF
TRBJ2-2	TRBV9	NA	ASSVGSKFVGGSMDGELF
TRBJ2-7	TRBV6-5	NA	ASSLHPFNTYEQY
TRBJ2-3	TRBV30	NA	AWHRAGPTDTQY
TRBJ2-1	TRBV6-4	NA	ASSARLAGESYNEQF
TRBJ2-3	TRBV7-9	NA	ASSLDTGPTDTQY
TRBJ1-1	TRBV6-5	NA	ASSYRPIRDTEAF
TRBJ2-1	TRBV30	NA	AWRVNLTGRHGNEQF
TRBJ1-1	TRBV11-3	NA	ASSLRRNTEAF
TRBJ2-5	TRBV7-7	NA	ASSSDTQETQY